This note documents a single TCR beta chain sequence. This sample was taken from a study of blood T cell repertoires in COVID-19. On the study more broadly: From the United States, Italy and Spain came samples of acute and convalescent COVID-19. T cells, B-cell-depleted T cells, or PBMCs provided the cDNA or gDNA that served as material.

Study processing details: Reference gene primers were amplified, and this amplification served to estimate nucleated cell counts. Profiling relied on immunoSEQ multiplex PCR, and the TCRdb table lists in-frame clones only, not all of them. The V and J calls and clone size were taken over from that table, and D and trimming were inferred from the DNA. This table holds tens of thousands of clones, around 86% found once. Source material: peripheral blood. This clonotype was sampled from a woman of 80 years or more with acute or convalescent COVID-19.

The CDR3 DNA reads TGTGCCAGCAGCTCCTGGGGAGGGGTTGGAGCTGAAGCTTTCTTT. Translated, it gives CASSSWGGVGAEAFF. This chain links TRBV3-1 (or the pseudogene TRBV3-2) with TRBJ1-1, with TRBD1 as a possible D gene (5 bases). V was trimmed by 5 bases and J by 6 bases, leaving 19 bases between them. Germline CDR1 LGHDT, CDR2 YNNKEL (reference sequence). The CDR3 runs to 15 residues.